This record covers a single T cell receptor (beta chain). Germline CDR1 is MNHEY and CDR2 is SVGAGI. The CDR3 is made up of 15 amino acids. V lost 7 bases to trimming and J lost 4 bases; unmatched junction nucleotides: 10. The data were taken from a study of blood T cell repertoires in COVID-19. Original processing notes: How many nucleated cells were present was estimated from reference gene primer amplification. This table comes from immunoSEQ multiplex PCR, and its TCRdb copy is limited to in-frame clones, with some not included. The DNA was the basis for D and trimming; V, J and clone size are from that table. The profile shows roughly 280,000 clones, more than 80% of them singletons.

This sequence originates from a woman younger than 30 who had recovered from COVID-19. This sequence joins TRBV6-5 and TRBJ2-5, with TRBD2 matching 9 bases. The sequencing input was PBMCs or T cells enriched from blood (not recorded which). CDR3 sequence reads: CASNQRGEGGETQYF. CDR3 bases: TGTGCCAGCAATCAGCGGGGGGAAGGGGGAGAGACCCAGTACTTC.